This TCR beta chain originates from a study of cytotoxic CD8 clonotypes in ibrutinib-treated CLL. Overall study context: Responses: approximately 24 partial, 2 complete; after median roughly 68 months, about 15 stayed remitted, 12 progressed. Findings of the study overall: For progressing versus sustained-remission patients, sampling times were not the same. Baseline values of clonality outstripped age-matched healthy donors and followed circulating CD8+ T-cell counts.

Profiled with immunoSEQ multiplex PCR; TCRdb holds only in-frame clones, not every one. The sample contains around 150,000 clones, around nine tenths of which appear only once. V gave up 5 bases and J gave up 2 bases, with 7 bases separating them. Per germline, CDR1 SNHLY and CDR2 FYNNEI. The CDR3 runs to 13 residues. About this clone itself: Its target is not known.

Sequences were derived from PBMCs, sampled at disease progression, from a patient treated with ibrutinib. The chain recombines TRBV2 with TRBJ1-3; D is unresolved. This receptor was identified in a human donor with chronic lymphocytic leukemia. Here the CDR3 DNA reads TGTGCCAGCAGTAGGTCCCCTGGAAACACCATATATTTT. Amino acids: CASSRSPGNTIYF.